A selection of T cell receptor beta chains follows, all from one sample in a study of T cell repertoires in cytomegalovirus infection. TCRdb reprocessed the reads via MiXCR and lists one record per CDR3 protein. This table holds about 890,000 distinct CDR3 sequences, about 33% found once. Which antigens these TCRs recognize remains unknown. Sequencing used cultured CD8+ T cells from PBMCs, obtained from culture after CMV antigen stimulation. Receptors were obtained from a human donor in good health (CMV status not recorded). Some clones in this sample may be carry-over from other donors' samples. The CDR3 runs from the conserved cysteine through the conserved F or W. Each record gives: V gene, clone size, J gene, D gene, CDR3 protein, CDR3 DNA. A D gene is named only where the DNA matches it firmly. Size tells how often a clone was seen (once, few, many) or the class of an expanded clone, and some rows leave it out.

TRBV11-1	-	TRBJ2-2	TRBD2	CASSFSGGRWDYYTGELFF	TGTGCCAGCAGCTTCTCCGGCGGGAGGTGGGACTACTACACCGGGGAGCTGTTTTTT
TRBV6-6	few	TRBJ2-4	-	CASSPRTPKNIQYF	TGTGCCAGCAGCCCACGGACTCCCAAAAACATTCAGTACTTC
TRBV7-3	few	TRBJ2-1	TRBD2	CASSLDGGASNEQFF	TGTGCCAGCAGCTTAGACGGGGGGGCAAGCAATGAGCAGTTCTTC
TRBV2	-	TRBJ2-5	TRBD1	CASSDGIQGLGQETQYF	TGTGCCAGCAGTGATGGTATACAGGGGCTCGGTCAAGAGACCCAGTACTTC
TRBV4-1	-	TRBJ2-2	TRBD1	CASSREGQGTGLSGELFF	TGCGCCAGCAGCCGAGAGGGACAGGGGACTGGGCTGTCCGGGGAGCTGTTTTTT
TRBV7-9	many	TRBJ1-1	-	CASSPGIVDTEAFF	TGTGCCAGCAGCCCGGGGATAGTGGACACTGAAGCTTTCTTT
TRBV6-6	few	TRBJ1-5	-	CASSYSRYASNQPQHF	TGTGCCAGCAGTTACTCCAGATATGCTAGCAATCAGCCCCAGCATTTT
TRBV7-8	-	TRBJ2-2	-	CASCLTSSRAGELFF	TGTGCCAGCTGCCTCACGTCCTCCCGCGCCGGGGAGCTGTTTTTT
TRBV6-5	-	TRBJ2-1	-	CASRAAVGSEQFF	TGTGCCAGCAGGGCCGCGGTGGGGAGTGAGCAGTTCTTC
TRBV11-2	-	TRBJ2-5	TRBD1	CASTPVRGPKETQYF	TGTGCCAGCACCCCTGTAAGGGGGCCGAAAGAGACCCAGTACTTC
TRBV7-8	many	TRBJ2-3	-	CASSLRGRSTDTQYF	TGTGCCAGCAGTCTGCGGGGCCGTAGCACAGATACGCAGTATTTT
TRBV27	few	TRBJ1-2	-	CASSLVFGDYGYTF	TGTGCCAGCAGTTTAGTATTCGGGGACTATGGCTACACCTTC
TRBV5-6	-	TRBJ2-5	-	CASSLVLARGTQYF	TGTGCCAGCAGCTTGGTATTAGCCCGTGGGACCCAGTACTTC
TRBV15	-	TRBJ1-2	-	CATSRDRGRVGYGYTF	TGTGCCACCAGCAGAGATAGAGGGAGGGTTGGCTATGGCTACACCTTC
TRBV25-1	once	TRBJ2-3	-	CASSQGARRDTQYF	TGTGCCAGCAGTCAAGGGGCGCGAAGAGATACGCAGTATTTT
TRBV4-1	-	TRBJ1-1	TRBD1	CASSRPTGYTEAFF	TGCGCCAGCAGCCGCCCGACAGGGTACACTGAAGCTTTCTTT
TRBV7-2	few	TRBJ1-2	-	CASSLPGRNGYTF	TGTGCCAGCAGCTTACCGGGACGCAATGGCTACACCTTC